The 10 T cell receptor beta chains below come from one sample, sequenced in a study of CD8+CD57+ T cells in acquired aplastic anemia. The template used for profiling TCR beta VDJ and CDR3 was genomic DNA. TCRdb reanalysed the reads using MiXCR and keeps one entry per CDR3 protein. The repertoire includes 200,000 to 250,000 distinct CDR3 sequences, 45% to 50% of them detected once, and over 7.5% sits in the top ten. Patients sequenced had flow cytometry evidence of CD8+CD57+ cell expansion. Sequenced: sorted CD4+, CD8+, or CD8+CD57+ T cells (not recorded which) from PBMCs. The receptors here all came from a human donor with aplastic anemia.

The V and J genes are TRBV7-8 and TRBJ2-3, with 11 bases that match TRBD2. J gave up 2 bases and V 4 bases, and 5 bases lay outside the gene matches. Germline V gives CDR1 SGHVS, CDR2 FQNEAQ. This CDR3 is 16 amino acids long. CDR3 coding DNA: TGTGCCAGCAGCTCGACTAGCGGGGCCGTCACAGATACGCAGTATTTT. Translating gives CASSSTSGAVTDTQYF.

CDR3 sequence reads: CSASVMPGEGTDTQYF. In nucleotides, the CDR3 is TGCAGTGCTAGCGTCATGCCAGGGGAAGGCACAGATACGCAGTATTTT. The chain links TRBV20-1 to TRBJ2-3, with a possible D match to TRBD1 (6 bases). Germline V gene sequence: CDR1 DFQATT, CDR2 SNEGSKA (reference sequence). The length of the CDR3 is 16 residues. V was clipped by 3 bases and J by 1 base, with 17 bases between them.

This clonotype was seen repeatedly, ten times or more. V usage is TRBV29-1 and J usage is TRBJ1-1; the match to TRBD1 covers 9 bases. After removal of 3 bases from V and 5 bases from J, the junction contained 4 bases not matched to a gene. The CDR3 spans 13 residues. Germline V gene lookup returns CDR1 SQVTM and CDR2 ANQGSEA. The CDR3 is CSVDGQGRTEAFF. CDR3 bases: TGCAGCGTTGACGGACAGGGGAGGACTGAAGCTTTCTTT.

This rearrangement joins TRBV6-4 to TRBJ2-7, with 8 bases aligning to TRBD1. The germline gives CDR1 MRHNA, CDR2 SNTAGT. The CDR3 has 15 residues. J lost 4 bases, V lost 3 bases, and 8 bases had no gene match. Here the CDR3 reads CASSEGAGGYYEQYF. The DNA for the CDR3 is TGTGCCAGCAGTGAAGGGGCAGGGGGCTATTACGAGCAGTACTTC.

This clonotype was counted many times. The chain uses TRBV4-3 and TRBJ2-7; TRBD2 aligns across 9 bases. With V trimmed by 1 base and J by 3 bases, 4 bases remained unmatched. The CDR3 extends over 15 amino acids. The germline V gene encodes CDR1 LGHNA and CDR2 YSLEER. This CDR3 is CASSQGLAGNYEQYF. CDR3 bases: TGCGCCAGCAGCCAAGGTCTAGCGGGGAACTACGAGCAGTACTTC.

This clonotype was found once. This chain connects TRBV20-1 to TRBJ1-1; the D is unclear. Germline assignment: CDR1 DFQATT and CDR2 SNEGSKA (reference sequence). Trimming pared 0 bases from V and 11 bases from J, leaving 19 bases between. The CDR3 sequence is 14 residues long. The CDR3 region has the DNA TGCAGTGCTAGAGATCGTCCCTCCAGGCTGGGGGCTTTCTTT. Translation gives CSARDRPSRLGAFF.

The V call is TRBV10-3, the J call TRBJ2-7; D unresolved. The CDR3 spans 14 residues. Trimming pared 2 bases from V and 3 bases from J, leaving 11 bases between. Germline V gene lookup returns CDR1 ENHRY and CDR2 SYGVKD. CDR3 sequence (DNA): TGTGCCATCAGTGAGGTCGGGCCGAGCTACGAGCAGTACTTC. This translates into CAISEVGPSYEQYF.

Worth noting for this clonotype: A read error may account for a junction end that differs from germline. This sequence joins TRBV10-2 and TRBJ1-2; 8 bases fit TRBD1. This CDR3 comprises 16 residues. Germline CDR1 and CDR2: WSHSY and SAAADI. CDR3 sequence: CASSVRLKDRDYGYTF. CDR3 nucleotides: TGTGCCAGCAGTGTCCGCCTAAAGGACAGGGACTATGGCTACACCTTC.

The V gene is TRBV7-2, the J gene TRBJ2-3; possibly TRBD1 for D (6 bases). The germline gives CDR1 SGHTA, CDR2 FQGNSA. The CDR3 runs 15 residues. V was shortened by 5 bases and J by 3 bases, with 15 bases between the two germline ends. CDR3 DNA sequence: TGTGCCAGCAGCCACGACAGGTTCTCGACAGATACGCAGTATTTT. Translation gives CASSHDRFSTDTQYF.

This clonotype was detected ten times or more. The V call is TRBV6-4, the J call TRBJ2-7; TRBD1 is a possible D gene (5 bases). The CDR3 has 15 residues. Germline CDR1 and CDR2: MRHNA and SNTAGT. Trimming stripped 3 bases from V and 1 base from J, with 13 bases between. CDR3 bases: TGTGCCAGCAGTGAAACAGGAACGGCGTCCTACGAGCAGTACTTC. The encoded protein is CASSETGTASYEQYF.